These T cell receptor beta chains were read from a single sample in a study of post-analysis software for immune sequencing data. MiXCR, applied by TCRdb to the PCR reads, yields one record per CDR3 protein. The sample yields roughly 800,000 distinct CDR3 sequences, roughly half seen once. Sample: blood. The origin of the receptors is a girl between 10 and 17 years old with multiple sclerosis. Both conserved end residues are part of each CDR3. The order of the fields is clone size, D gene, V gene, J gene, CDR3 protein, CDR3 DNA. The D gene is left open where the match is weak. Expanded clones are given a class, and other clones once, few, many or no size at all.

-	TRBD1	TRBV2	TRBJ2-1	CAIDGTGLNEQFF	TGTGCCATTGACGGGACAGGGTTGAATGAGCAGTTCTTC
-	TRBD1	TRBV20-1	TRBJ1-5	CSASPGQAHSNQPQHF	TGCAGTGCTTCCCCGGGACAGGCCCATAGCAATCAGCCCCAGCATTTT
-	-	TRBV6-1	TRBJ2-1	CASSPPGTSYNEQFF	TGTGCCAGCAGTCCCCCGGGGACGAGCTACAATGAGCAGTTCTTC
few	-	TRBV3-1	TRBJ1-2	CASSPVWSRDANYGYTF	TGTGCCAGCAGCCCCGTGTGGTCCAGGGACGCTAACTATGGCTACACCTTC
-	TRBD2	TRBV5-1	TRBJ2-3	CASSLGTSGDTQYF	TGTGCCAGCAGCCTTGGGACTAGCGGGGATACGCAGTATTTT
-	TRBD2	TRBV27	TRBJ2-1	CASSPIAGRAYNEQFF	TGTGCCAGCAGTCCGATAGCGGGCCGAGCCTACAATGAGCAGTTCTTC
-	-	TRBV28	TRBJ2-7	CASKGAEAGETSYEQYF	TGTGCCAGCAAGGGGGCCGAAGCGGGAGAGACGAGCTACGAGCAGTACTTC
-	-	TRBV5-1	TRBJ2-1	CASSLGGPADAAFF	TGCGCCAGCAGCTTGGGGGGACCAGCCGATGCGGCGTTCTTC
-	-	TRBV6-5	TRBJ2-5	CASGRATTRETQYF	TGTGCCAGCGGACGGGCAACGACCCGGGAGACCCAGTACTTC
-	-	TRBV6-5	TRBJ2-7	CASSRPARYEQYF	TGTGCCAGCAGTAGACCCGCGCGCTACGAGCAGTACTTC
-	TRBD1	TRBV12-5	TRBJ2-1	CASGLGGQGSYNEQFF	TGTGCTAGTGGTTTGGGGGGACAGGGGTCCTACAATGAGCAGTTCTTC
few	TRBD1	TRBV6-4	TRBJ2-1	CASSDGQGAGNEQFF	TGTGCCAGCAGTGACGGACAGGGGGCTGGGAATGAGCAGTTCTTC
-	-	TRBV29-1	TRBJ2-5	CSAGDFLPRRTQYF	TGCAGCGCCGGGGACTTCCTGCCTAGGAGGACCCAGTACTTC
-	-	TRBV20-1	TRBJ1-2	CSASYRVNYGYTF	TGCAGTGCTAGTTACAGGGTTAACTATGGCTACACCTTC
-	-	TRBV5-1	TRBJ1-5	CASSLDPAVNQPQHF	TGCGCCAGCAGTCTTGATCCCGCAGTCAATCAGCCCCAGCATTTT
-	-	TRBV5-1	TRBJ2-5	CASCLSGTPPETQYF	TGCGCCAGCTGCCTTTCCGGGACCCCGCCAGAGACCCAGTACTTC
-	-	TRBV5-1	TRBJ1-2	CASSLEGGRAISGYTF	TGCGCCAGCAGCTTGGAGGGGGGCAGGGCCATTTCTGGCTACACCTTC
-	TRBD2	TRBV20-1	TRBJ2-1	CSAPALAGLHEQFF	TGCAGTGCGCCGGCACTAGCGGGTCTCCATGAGCAGTTCTTC
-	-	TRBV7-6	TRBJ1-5	CASSLESNQPQHF	TGTGCCAGCAGCTTAGAAAGCAATCAGCCCCAGCATTTT
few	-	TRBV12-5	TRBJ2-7	CASVSPGGHEQYF	TGTGCTAGTGTCTCCCCTGGGGGACACGAGCAGTACTTC
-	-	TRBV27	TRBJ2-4	CASSLLPKTTEQYF	TGTGCCAGCAGTTTGCTCCCAAAGACTACAGAGCAGTACTTC
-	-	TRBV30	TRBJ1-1	CAWPEGRNTEAFF	TGTGCCTGGCCCGAGGGCAGGAACACTGAAGCTTTCTTT
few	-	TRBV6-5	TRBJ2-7	CASSYGLVVGEQYF	TGTGCCAGCAGTTACGGACTGGTCGTAGGGGAGCAGTACTTC
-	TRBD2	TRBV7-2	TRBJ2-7	CASSLRGGRDEQYF	TGTGCCAGCAGCTTAAGGGGAGGGCGCGACGAGCAGTACTTC
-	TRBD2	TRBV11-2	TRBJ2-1	CASSLVAGGTYNEQFF	TGTGCCAGCAGCTTAGTGGCGGGGGGGACCTACAATGAGCAGTTCTTC
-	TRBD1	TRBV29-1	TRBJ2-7	CSSLGGSGGRYEQYF	TGCAGCTCCCTGGGTGGGTCAGGGGGCCGATACGAGCAGTACTTC
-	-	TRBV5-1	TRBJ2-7	CASSTQGGRRTYEQYF	TGCGCCAGCAGCACCCAGGGGGGAAGAAGAACCTACGAGCAGTACTTC
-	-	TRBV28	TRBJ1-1	CASSHSGAEAFF	TGTGCCAGCAGCCACAGTGGTGCTGAAGCTTTCTTT
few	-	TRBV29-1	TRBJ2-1	CSVEGAVNEQFF	TGCAGCGTTGAGGGGGCGGTCAATGAGCAGTTCTTC
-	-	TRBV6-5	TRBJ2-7	CASRPPGPRSGQYF	TGTGCCAGCAGACCCCCGGGACCGAGGTCGGGGCAGTACTTC
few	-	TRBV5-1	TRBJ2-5	CASSYQGETQYF	TGCGCCAGCAGCTACCAGGGGGAGACCCAGTACTTC
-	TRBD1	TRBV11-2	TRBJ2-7	CASSLIYRGEQYF	TGTGCCAGCAGCTTGATCTACAGGGGCGAGCAGTACTTC
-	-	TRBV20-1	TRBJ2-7	CSARVGTYEQYF	TGCAGTGCTAGAGTAGGCACCTACGAGCAGTACTTC
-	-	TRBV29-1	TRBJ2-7	CSAYTLAAEQYF	TGCAGCGCCTACACACTAGCTGCCGAGCAGTACTTC
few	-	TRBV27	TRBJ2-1	CASISGGRYNEQFF	TGTGCCAGCATATCAGGGGGGCGTTACAATGAGCAGTTCTTC
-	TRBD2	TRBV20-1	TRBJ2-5	CSARDRRGGKTQYF	TGCAGTGCTAGAGATAGGCGCGGGGGAAAGACCCAGTACTTC
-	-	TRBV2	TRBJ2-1	CARGSSNNEQFF	TGTGCCAGAGGCTCCTCGAACAATGAGCAGTTCTTC
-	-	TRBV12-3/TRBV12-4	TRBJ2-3	CASSPPTGSGTDTQYF	TGTGCCAGCAGCCCTCCCACAGGTTCTGGCACAGATACGCAGTATTTT
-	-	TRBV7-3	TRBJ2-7	CASSRLLGSEQYF	TGTGCCAGCAGCCGCCTCCTAGGCTCCGAGCAGTACTTC
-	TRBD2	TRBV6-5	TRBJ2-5	CASSFYRLAGVQETQYF	TGTGCCAGCAGTTTCTATCGACTAGCGGGGGTCCAAGAGACCCAGTACTTC
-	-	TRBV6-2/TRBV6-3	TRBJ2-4	CASSYSPTGAKNIQYF	TGTGCCAGCAGTTACTCGCCAACAGGAGCCAAAAACATTCAGTACTTC
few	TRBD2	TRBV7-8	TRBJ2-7	CASSREAVFSYEQYF	TGTGCCAGCAGCCGGGAGGCAGTATTTTCCTACGAGCAGTACTTC
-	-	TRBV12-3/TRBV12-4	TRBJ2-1	CASSSARVAYNEQFF	TGTGCCAGCAGTTCCGCCAGGGTAGCGTACAATGAGCAGTTCTTC
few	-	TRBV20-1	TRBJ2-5	CSAPGEVFGETQYF	TGCAGTGCTCCCGGAGAGGTCTTTGGAGAGACCCAGTACTTC
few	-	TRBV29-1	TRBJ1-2	CSVEDIGSYGYTF	TGCAGCGTTGAAGATATAGGGAGCTATGGCTACACCTTC
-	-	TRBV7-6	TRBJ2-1	CASSLAGRFSYNEQFF	TGTGCCAGCAGCTTAGCGGGCAGGTTCTCCTACAATGAGCAGTTCTTC
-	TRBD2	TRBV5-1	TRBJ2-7	CASSDGLAGTSTDTQYF	TGCGCCAGCAGCGACGGACTAGCGGGGACTAGCACAGATACGCAGTACTTC
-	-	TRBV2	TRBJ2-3	CASEDFLSSTDTQYF	TGTGCCAGCGAGGACTTTCTTTCTAGCACAGATACGCAGTATTTT
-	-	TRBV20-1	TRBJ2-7	CSARFGGQGYEQYF	TGCAGTGCTAGATTTGGGGGGCAGGGTTACGAGCAGTACTTC
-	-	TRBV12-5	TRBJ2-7	CASGLVWTLLTYEQYF	TGTGCTAGTGGTTTGGTTTGGACCTTACTAACCTACGAGCAGTACTTC
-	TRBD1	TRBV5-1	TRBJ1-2	CASSSPGTDYGYTF	TGCGCCAGCAGCAGTCCCGGGACAGATTATGGCTACACCTTC
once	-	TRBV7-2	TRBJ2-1	CASSEELGPYNEQFF	TGTGCCAGCAGTGAAGAACTGGGTCCCTACAATGAGCAGTTCTTC
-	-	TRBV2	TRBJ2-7	CASSGVNEQYF	TGTGCCAGCAGTGGGGTCAACGAGCAGTACTTC
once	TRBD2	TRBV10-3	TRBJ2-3	CAISEWTSGRSTDTQYF	TGTGCCATCAGTGAGTGGACTAGCGGGAGGTCCACAGATACGCAGTATTTT
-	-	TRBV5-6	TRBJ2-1	CASRRGISYNEQFF	TGTGCCAGCAGACGGGGAATCTCCTACAATGAGCAGTTCTTC
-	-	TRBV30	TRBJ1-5	CAWSDGGRQPQHF	TGTGCCTGGAGCGACGGGGGCAGACAGCCCCAGCATTTT
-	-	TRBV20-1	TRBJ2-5	CSARVSNRQETQYF	TGCAGTGCTAGAGTGAGCAACAGACAAGAGACCCAGTACTTC
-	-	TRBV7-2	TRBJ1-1	CASSLNPGLRNTEAFF	TGTGCCAGCAGCTTGAACCCGGGGCTGAGGAACACTGAAGCTTTCTTT
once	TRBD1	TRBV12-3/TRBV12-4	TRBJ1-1	CASSPTGANTEAFF	TGTGCCAGCAGTCCGACAGGGGCAAACACTGAAGCTTTCTTT
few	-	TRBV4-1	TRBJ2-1	CASSQDFWGVSYNEQFF	TGCGCCAGCAGCCAAGATTTCTGGGGTGTGTCCTACAATGAGCAGTTCTTC